This T cell receptor beta chain was retrieved from a study of Ad26.COV2.S vaccination and SARS-CoV-2 variants. Findings and caveats of the study: Relative to placebo recipients, vaccine recipients exhibited elevated spike-specific TCR breadth. Once vaccination had occurred, spike-specific CD8+ and CD4+ T cell responses reportedly showed substantial breadth. Estimates derived from TCR breadth and depth analyses may have underestimated total T cell responses.

The protocol was immunoSEQ multiplex PCR, while the TCRdb copy is restricted to in-frame clones and leaves out a portion. The repertoire includes about 350,000 clones, roughly 84% of them detected once, and 2.5% to 3.5% sits in the top ten. A remark on this clone: Its target is not known.

The CDR3 is 16 amino acids. After removal of 3 bases from V and 6 bases from J, the junction contained 6 bases not matched to a gene. Germline values: CDR1 SGDLS, CDR2 YYNGEE. Noted treatment: approximately 18 received Ad26.COV2.S at low or high dose, single or two shots; five or six received placebo; per-sample allocation not given. Samples came from day 63 after the first vaccine or placebo injection. The sample consisted of peripheral blood, taken in a trial of Ad26.COV2.S vaccine versus placebo. The receptor was derived from a person between 18 and 60 years old who received the Ad26.COV2.S COVID-19 vaccine or a placebo. V usage is TRBV9 and J usage is TRBJ2-1, with 13 positions matching TRBD2. As DNA, the CDR3 is TGTGCCAGCAGCGGACCCGGACTAGCGGGAGTCAATGAGCAGTTCTTC. Residues: CASSGPGLAGVNEQFF.